Ten or more counts support the clone carrying this T cell receptor (beta chain). Other DNA sequences within the sample encode an identical CDR3. TCRdb re-clonotyped the PCR reads via MiXCR. This table has 30,000 to 45,000 clones, 15% to 20% appearing once. The data stem from a study of metastatic and nonmetastatic thyroid tumors. Thyroid surgery was performed in patients who had received no treatment beforehand. Material: blood. This TCR was sampled from a female donor with papillary thyroid cancer or a benign thyroid nodule (not recorded which). Some clones in this sample may be carry-over from other donors' samples.

The CDR3 nucleotides are TGTGCCAGCAGTGAAGCGGCAGGCCTCTTGGGGTATTTT. This sequence encodes CASSEAAGLLGYF. This rearrangement joins TRBV2 to TRBJ2-3, with D uncertain. The CDR3 contains 13 residues. Germline loops: CDR1 SNHLY, CDR2 FYNNEI. Between the trimmed V and J ends, which lost 0 bases and 14 bases, there was a span of 15 bases.